The T cell receptor (beta chain) described here comes from a study of cytomegalovirus exposure and HLA in healthy donors. Vbeta (60) and Jbeta (13) primers were used in the PCR. Authors' analysis steps: An analysis performed later counted about 80 million unique TCR beta chains (roughly 9.9 million of them shared). Sequencing used immunoSEQ multiplex PCR; TCRdb keeps in-frame clones, though not all of them. The V and J calls and clone size come from that table; D and trimming were worked out from the DNA. This table has 200,000 to 250,000 clones, about 83% appearing once. Regarding the study as a whole: Relative to equally common others, HLA-associated TCR beta chains showed greater clonal expansion in a later analysis. In a later analysis, specific HLA alleles were associated with 15,000 to 20,000 TCR beta sequences at a 0.05 false discovery rate. A previous analysis found most TCR beta V segments productive roughly 87% or roughly 30% of the time.

With regard to this clone: Antigen: not known.

The sequencing input was PBMCs. This clonotype was sampled from a human donor in good health.

CDR3 DNA: TGTGCCAGCAGCTTAACCGGGACAGGGGTCTACGAGCAGTACTTC. Its protein product is CASSLTGTGVYEQYF. The V call is TRBV7-3, the J call TRBJ2-7; 10 positions agree with TRBD1. The CDR3 runs to 15 residues. V lost 0 bases and J lost 3; bases outside the gene matches: 2. In germline, CDR1 is SGHTA, CDR2 FQGTGA.